The 24 T cell receptor beta chains presented below share a single source sample, sequenced in a study of T-cell memory formation after mild COVID-19. Using its own MiXCR run on the 5' RACE reads, TCRdb lists one record per CDR3 protein. This repertoire shows approximately 250,000 distinct CDR3 sequences, around 15% found once; its top ten account for 22%. The specimen sequenced was PBMCs or a T cell subset sorted from them (not recorded which). The source is a man aged 18 to 29 who had mild COVID-19 (a few samples of this study predate the infection). Cell type and time point are not known.

This clonotype came up a few times. The rearrangement joins TRBV29-1 to TRBJ1-2, with no clear D. The germline gives CDR1 SQVTM, CDR2 ANQGSEA. Trimming left V 4 bases short and J 2 bases short, with 14 bases between. CDR3 length: 14 residues. CDR3 protein: CSVVGSAENYGYTF. CDR3 in DNA: TGCAGCGTTGTAGGGTCGGCCGAAAACTATGGCTACACCTTC.

The CDR3 sequence: CASSKGANTEAFF. The CDR3 bases are TGTGCCAGCAGTAAAGGGGCGAACACTGAAGCTTTCTTT. The chain combines TRBV11-2 with TRBJ1-1, with TRBD1 as a possible D gene (5 bases). The CDR3 is made up of 13 amino acids. V was pared by 6 bases and J by 1 base, with 9 bases between. The germline V gene encodes CDR1 SGHAT and CDR2 FQNNGV.

The sample holds a few counts of this clonotype. The V call is TRBV5-6, the J call TRBJ2-3, with 7 bases identical to TRBD2. J gave up 1 base and V 4 bases, and 6 bases lay outside the gene matches. The germline V gene encodes CDR1 SGHDT and CDR2 YYEEEE. CDR3 length: 15 amino acids. In DNA form, the CDR3 reads TGTGCCAGCAGCCCGATAGCGGGCCGCACAGATACGCAGTATTTT. The encoded protein is CASSPIAGRTDTQYF. Looking up the rest from reference TRBV5-6 and TRBJ2-3 gives the full variable domain: DAGVTQSPTHLIKTRGQQVTLRCSPKSGHDTVSWYQQALGQGPQFIFQYYEEEERQRGNFPDRFSGHQFPNYSSELNVNALLLGDSALYLCASSPIAGRTDTQYFGPGTRLTVL.

This clonotype came up a few times. The rearrangement joins TRBV12-3 or TRBV12-4 to TRBJ1-2, with a tentative D call TRBD1 (6 bases). Between the trimmed V and J ends, which lost 8 bases and 1 base, there was a span of 11 bases. The CDR3 length is 13 residues. CDR3 residues: CASGQTDNYGYTF. The CDR3 nucleotides read TGTGCCAGCGGACAGACTGATAACTATGGCTACACCTTC.

The V and J genes are TRBV5-1 and TRBJ2-5; 7 bases match TRBD1. V trimming: 8 bases; J trimming: 4 bases; junction bases outside the gene matches: 2. The CDR3 is 11 residues long. Germline CDR1 and CDR2: SGHRS and YFSETQ. The CDR3 reads CARDRAETQYF. As DNA, the CDR3 is TGCGCCAGAGACAGGGCAGAGACCCAGTACTTC. Looking up the rest from reference TRBV5-1 and TRBJ2-5 gives the full variable domain: KAGVTQTPRYLIKTRGQQVTLSCSPISGHRSVSWYQQTPGQGLQFLFEYFSETQRNKGNFPGRFSGRQFSNSRSEMNVSTLELGDSALYLCARDRAETQYFGPGTRLLVL.

V is TRBV4-1 and J is TRBJ1-2; TRBD1 aligns across 9 bases. The CDR3 covers 15 residues. The V and J ends lost 1 base and 5 bases, in that order; junction bases with no gene match: 5. From germline, CDR1 is MGHRA and CDR2 YSYEKL. The CDR3 DNA reads TGCGCCAGCAGCCAAGTTGAGGGACAGGGATATGGCTACACCTTC. This translates into CASSQVEGQGYGYTF.

The rearrangement links TRBV18 to TRBJ1-5, with TRBD1 matching 9 bases. Germline CDR1 is KGHSH and CDR2 is LQKENI. CDR3 size: 17 residues. J lost 3 bases, V lost 3 bases, and 9 bases had no gene match. In DNA form, the CDR3 reads TGTGCCAGCTCACCCCTCCCGGGACAGGGTAACAATCAGCCCCAGCATTTT. Translation gives CASSPLPGQGNNQPQHF.

The CDR3 bases are TGTGCCATCAGTGAGAGGTTGAATGAGCAGTTCTTC. Its translation is CAISERLNEQFF. This chain connects TRBV10-3 to TRBJ2-1; D gene ambiguous. With 2 bases removed from V and 7 bases from J, the gap between germline ends came to 6 bases. Germline CDR1 and CDR2: ENHRY and SYGVKD. This CDR3 spans 12 amino acids.

The chain is built from TRBV4-3 and TRBJ1-5; D remains ambiguous. The V end was cut by 1 base, the J end by 7 bases, with 26 bases between. Per germline, CDR1 LGHNA and CDR2 YSLEER. The CDR3 runs to 19 residues. The CDR3, as DNA: TGCGCCAGCAGCCAAGGATTTTCGGGCGGGGAAGAGAATGGGCAGCCCCAGCATTTT. Protein: CASSQGFSGGEENGQPQHF.

This clonotype was detected only a few times. The chain employs TRBV12-3 or TRBV12-4 and TRBJ1-1; D not certain. This CDR3 has 14 residues. Deletions cut 6 bases from V and 8 bases from J, with 19 bases between. The CDR3 sequence: CASREVQRQTEAFF. In nucleotides, the CDR3 is TGTGCCAGCAGAGAAGTGCAAAGGCAGACGGAAGCTTTCTTT.

The gene calls are TRBV4-1 and TRBJ2-5; D not certain. V lost 1 base, J lost 13 bases, and 10 bases lay in between. This CDR3 region has 11 residues. Germline CDR1 MGHRA, CDR2 YSYEKL. Here the CDR3 DNA reads TGCGCCAGCAGCCAAGGACCCTATAGGTACTTC. Amino acid sequence: CASSQGPYRYF.

Turning to this clonotype: Germline and junction disagree at one end, which may indicate a read error. The chain couples TRBV11-2 to TRBJ2-1, with TRBD2 identical over 15 bases. Germline V gene lookup returns CDR1 SGHAT and CDR2 FQNNGV. The CDR3 has 15 residues. The chain's CDR3 is CASSGTSGRHKEQFF. The CDR3 DNA is TGTGCCAGCAGCGGGACTAGCGGGAGGCACAAAGAGCAGTTCTTC.

This clonotype was counted a few times. The junction differs from germline at one of its ends, possibly a read error. The rearrangement uses TRBV29-1 and TRBJ1-2, with D possibly TRBD1 on 6 matching bases. Germline V gives CDR1 SQVTM, CDR2 ANQGSEA. The CDR3 runs 9 residues. The CDR3 nucleotides are TGCAGCGTGGGAGACAGGTTGGCCTTC. The encoded protein is CSVGDRLAF.

This clonotype was picked up many times. V is TRBV5-1 and J is TRBJ2-6; tentatively, D is TRBD2 (7 bases). This CDR3 region has 18 residues. V was shortened by 4 bases and J by 4 bases, with 21 bases between the two germline ends. From germline, CDR1 is SGHRS and CDR2 YFSETQ. CDR3 residues: CASSDLRAGATGANVLTF. In DNA, the CDR3 is TGCGCCAGCAGCGACTTGAGGGCGGGGGCGACGGGGGCCAACGTCCTGACTTTC. Drawing the rest from reference TRBV5-1 and TRBJ2-6, the complete variable domain is KAGVTQTPRYLIKTRGQQVTLSCSPISGHRSVSWYQQTPGQGLQFLFEYFSETQRNKGNFPGRFSGRQFSNSRSEMNVSTLELGDSALYLCASSDLRAGATGANVLTFGAGSRLTVL.

This clonotype was observed a few times. The gene calls are TRBV27 and TRBJ2-3, with 11 nucleotides matching TRBD2. Losses at the gene ends were 2 bases for V and 7 bases for J; bases not matched to a gene: 11. CDR1 is MNHEY, CDR2 SMNVEV, per germline (reference sequence). This CDR3 is 17 amino acids long. CDR3 amino acids: CASSLEGTSGGWHTQYF. CDR3 sequence (DNA): TGTGCCAGCAGTTTAGAAGGAACTAGCGGGGGTTGGCATACGCAGTATTTT.

The rearrangement uses TRBV9 and TRBJ2-3, with D unresolved. Trimming removed 0 bases from V and 6 bases from J, with 11 bases in between. The CDR3 covers 14 residues. Germline CDR1 and CDR2: SGDLS and YYNGEE. This CDR3 is CASSVGTIGDTQYF. CDR3 coding DNA: TGTGCCAGCAGCGTAGGGACCATCGGGGATACGCAGTATTTT.

The rearrangement joins TRBV6-5 to TRBJ1-2; the D is unclear. The V gene lost 2 bases and the J gene lost 5 bases, with 9 bases spanning the gap. Germline loops: CDR1 MNHEY, CDR2 SVGAGI. The CDR3 is 13 amino acids. CDR3 DNA sequence: TGTGCCAGCAGTTACACCTCATCTTATGGCTACACCTTC. The encoded protein is CASSYTSSYGYTF.

This clonotype came up a few times. The chain's CDR3 is CASRSTEYQPQHF. As DNA, the CDR3 is TGTGCCAGCAGGTCCACGGAGTATCAGCCCCAGCATTTT. The genes are TRBV12-3 or TRBV12-4 and TRBJ1-5; the D is unclear. Trimming took 6 bases from V and 5 from J, leaving 11 bases between them. The CDR3 has 13 residues.

The chain links TRBV4-1 to TRBJ1-1, with TRBD1 as a possible D gene (5 bases). The CDR3 sequence is 16 residues long. Trimming removed 4 bases at V and 5 bases at J, with 20 bases between. Germline CDR1 and CDR2: MGHRA and YSYEKL. The CDR3 sequence: CASSPGAVIRKTEAFF. CDR3 DNA: TGCGCCAGCAGCCCCGGGGCGGTTATAAGGAAAACTGAAGCTTTCTTT.

This rearrangement joins TRBV6-1 to TRBJ1-1; no clear D gene. Germline values: CDR1 MNHNS, CDR2 SASEGT. Trimming took off 8 bases at V and 5 bases at J, with 9 bases between the two ends. The CDR3 runs 11 residues. This CDR3 is CASLRRTEAFF. CDR3 bases: TGTGCCAGCCTGAGGAGGACTGAAGCTTTCTTT.

Only a few counts were recorded for this clonotype. The rearrangement joins TRBV12-3 or TRBV12-4 to TRBJ1-6, with 9 bases fitting TRBD1. The CDR3 totals 14 residues. The junction had 0 bases not matched to a gene; V was cut back by 6 bases and J by 3 bases. Here the CDR3 reads CASRTGGYNSPLHF. The CDR3 DNA is TGTGCCAGCAGGACAGGGGGCTATAATTCACCCCTCCACTTT.

The rearrangement uses TRBV7-8 and TRBJ2-3; 8 bases are a match to TRBD2. The CDR3 consists of 15 residues. The germline V gene has CDR1 SGHVS and CDR2 FQNEAQ. Trimming removed 5 bases from V and 2 bases from J; junction bases left unmatched: 6. For the CDR3, the DNA is TGTGCCAGCAGCCCGGCGACTAGCGACACAGATACGCAGTATTTT. This encodes CASSPATSDTDTQYF.

Only a few counts were recorded for this clonotype. The chain joins TRBV12-3 or TRBV12-4 to TRBJ2-1, with 12 nucleotides matching TRBD1. The V segment lost 7 bases and the J segment 9 bases; nucleotides outside the gene matches: 7. The CDR3 loop spans 14 amino acids. In DNA form, the CDR3 reads TGTGCCAGCATTAAGGGACAGGGGGCAAGTGAGCAGTTCTTC. It specifies CASIKGQGASEQFF.

V is TRBV28 and J is TRBJ2-7, with 8 positions matching TRBD1. The CDR3 extends over 14 amino acids. J lost 1 base, V lost 7 bases, and 6 bases had no gene match. Germline V gene data show CDR1 as MDHEN and CDR2 as SYDVKM. DNA for the CDR3: TGTGCCAGCAACGACAGGGGCCATTCCTACGAGCAGTACGTC. Translating gives CASNDRGHSYEQYV.